This entry lists 27 T cell receptor beta chains sequenced from one sample in a study of T-cell reconstitution after alpha-beta-depleted transplantation in children. Library preparation (for TCRbeta) was performed with unique molecular identifiers. TCRdb re-called the PCR reads with MiXCR, one entry per CDR3 protein. The data contain fewer than 550,000 distinct CDR3 sequences, about 10% of them singletons. The source material was PBMCs, mostly from graft donor cells, sampled 180 days after TCRalphabeta/CD19-depleted stem cell transplant. These receptors originate from a female patient between 2 and 15 years old who had a stem cell transplant for aplastic anemia, so the T cells may come from the graft donor.

The V and J genes are TRBV5-1 and TRBJ2-2; 7 bases fit TRBD1. V trimming: 4 bases; J trimming: 0 bases; junction bases outside the gene matches: 3. Germline CDR1 reads SGHRS; CDR2 reads YFSETQ. CDR3 length equals 15 residues. CDR3 DNA sequence: TGCGCCAGCAGCAGGGACAGAACGAACACCGGGGAGCTGTTTTTT. This gives the protein CASSRDRTNTGELFF.

The sample holds a few counts of this clonotype. The chain uses TRBV12-3 or TRBV12-4 and TRBJ1-1, with D hard to call. V shed 6 bases and J shed 6 bases, with 17 bases lying between them. The CDR3 spans 14 residues. The CDR3 region has the DNA TGTGCCAGCAGCTACCTTCGGGCTACCCCTGAAGCTTTCTTT. It specifies CASSYLRATPEAFF.

CDR3: CASSPHQRSYEQYF. The CDR3 bases are TGTGCCAGCAGCCCTCACCAGCGCTCCTACGAGCAGTACTTC. The chain combines TRBV3-1 with TRBJ2-7; D unclear. Germline V lookup: CDR1 LGHDT, CDR2 YNNKEL (reference sequence). The CDR3 extends over 14 amino acids. Trimming took off 4 bases at V and 0 bases at J, with 10 bases between the two ends.

The genes are TRBV20-1 and TRBJ2-3; D remains ambiguous. In germline, CDR1 is DFQATT, CDR2 SNEGSKA (reference sequence). This CDR3 is built from 12 residues. Trimming removed 7 bases from V and 3 bases from J, with 11 bases in between. CDR3 nucleotides: TGCAGTGTCGATAGCAGAACAGATACGCAGTATTTT. Amino acid sequence: CSVDSRTDTQYF.

This clonotype was counted a few times. The rearrangement joins TRBV6-4 to TRBJ2-2; 9 bases match TRBD2. The CDR3 spans 15 residues. V lost 4 bases, J lost 0 bases, and 0 bases stayed unmatched. From germline, CDR1 is MRHNA and CDR2 SNTAGT. For the CDR3, the DNA is TGTGCCAGCAGTGCTAGCGGGACGAACACCGGGGAGCTGTTTTTT. Translated: CASSASGTNTGELFF.

This chain links TRBV28 with TRBJ2-1; 14 nucleotides match TRBD2. Germline V lookup: CDR1 MDHEN, CDR2 SYDVKM. The length of the CDR3 is 20 residues. The trim removed 4 bases at V and 0 bases at J, leaving 11 bases unmatched. The CDR3: CASSSWGTSGRRSSYNEQFF. DNA of the CDR3: TGTGCCAGCAGTTCGTGGGGGACTAGCGGGAGACGGAGCTCCTACAATGAGCAGTTCTTC.

This clonotype appeared many times. The chain employs TRBV29-1 and TRBJ2-5; D possibly uses TRBD1 or TRBD2 (6 bases each). Trimming removed 6 bases at V and 5 bases at J, with 13 bases between. The germline CDR1 and CDR2 sequences are SQVTM and ANQGSEA. CDR3 size: 12 residues. As DNA, the CDR3 is TGCAGCGTCGACCGGGGGCCGGAGACCCAGTACTTC. The encoded protein is CSVDRGPETQYF.

Many counts were recorded for this clonotype. The chain links TRBV29-1 to TRBJ2-7; possibly TRBD2 for D (5 bases). The CDR3 runs to 14 residues. Per germline, CDR1 SQVTM and CDR2 ANQGSEA. Trimming pared 7 bases from V and 5 bases from J, leaving 21 bases between. The chain's CDR3 is CSARRDVKPHEQYF. In DNA form, the CDR3 reads TGCAGCGCCAGACGGGATGTCAAACCCCACGAGCAGTACTTC.

This clonotype was picked up many times. CDR3 bases: TGCAGTGCTTCACGACTAGCGGGGAGTAGGGAGCAGTACGTC. Its protein is CSASRLAGSREQYV. The chain uses TRBV20-1 and TRBJ2-7; 11 nucleotides align to TRBD2. This CDR3 has 14 amino acids. Germline assignment: CDR1 DFQATT and CDR2 SNEGSKA (reference sequence). Trimming removed 5 bases from V and 7 bases from J; junction bases left unmatched: 10.

The J gene is TRBJ2-5, the V gene TRBV19; D gene uncertain. Germline lookup yields CDR1 LNHDA and CDR2 SQIVND (reference sequence). Trimming removed 2 bases from V and 2 bases from J, with 18 bases in between. The length of the CDR3 is 17 residues. The CDR3 reads CASSISIARTPQETQYF. CDR3 nucleotide sequence: TGTGCCAGTAGTATATCGATCGCGCGAACCCCACAAGAGACCCAGTACTTC.

The chain employs TRBV7-2 and TRBJ2-3; TRBD2 agrees at 8 bases. The V and J ends lost 0 bases and 1 base, in that order; junction bases with no gene match: 3. The CDR3 runs 16 residues. CDR1 SGHTA and CDR2 FQGNSA come from the germline V gene. The CDR3 sequence: CASSLAGTRGTDTQYF. The CDR3 coding sequence is TGTGCCAGCAGCTTAGCGGGGACTAGGGGCACAGATACGCAGTATTTT.

V gene TRBV3-1 combines with J gene TRBJ2-7, with D perhaps TRBD1 (6 bases). CDR1 is LGHDT, CDR2 YNNKEL, per germline (reference sequence). Trimming took off 1 base at V and 2 bases at J, with 9 bases between the two ends. The CDR3 sequence is 14 residues long. The CDR3: CASSQGTVPYEQYF. The CDR3 bases are TGTGCCAGCAGCCAAGGGACAGTGCCCTACGAGCAGTACTTC.

This chain joins TRBV5-1 and TRBJ1-1; a possible D gene is TRBD1 (5 bases). V lost 5 bases, J lost 4 bases, and 30 bases lay in between. This CDR3 comprises 19 residues. Germline-derived CDR1 and CDR2 are SGHRS and YFSETQ. The CDR3 reads CASSGPASSFSRGSTEAFF. CDR3 DNA: TGCGCCAGCAGTGGGCCCGCCAGCAGCTTCTCGCGGGGGAGCACTGAAGCTTTCTTT. Looking up the rest from reference TRBV5-1 and TRBJ1-1 gives the full variable domain: KAGVTQTPRYLIKTRGQQVTLSCSPISGHRSVSWYQQTPGQGLQFLFEYFSETQRNKGNFPGRFSGRQFSNSRSEMNVSTLELGDSALYLCASSGPASSFSRGSTEAFFGQGTRLTVV.

The gene calls are TRBV6-1 and TRBJ1-4, with D possibly matching TRBD1 (5 bases). CDR3 size: 16 residues. From germline, CDR1 is MNHNS and CDR2 SASEGT. Trimming left V 6 bases short and J 7 bases short, with 21 bases between. The chain's CDR3 is CASSWGVWGNGEKLFF. The CDR3 nucleotides are TGTGCCAGCAGCTGGGGGGTGTGGGGGAACGGTGAAAAACTGTTTTTT.

This clonotype has only a few counts. The rearrangement uses TRBV6-2 or TRBV6-3 and TRBJ2-5; D uncertain. The CDR3 spans 13 residues. Germline V gene sequence: CDR1 MNHEY, CDR2 SVGEGT. Trimming took off 2 bases at V and 7 bases at J, with 11 bases between the two ends. This CDR3 is CASSYLESGTQYF. The DNA of the CDR3 is TGTGCCAGCAGTTACCTCGAATCGGGGACCCAGTACTTC.

The chain links TRBV19 to TRBJ2-2; possible D gene TRBD2, 6 bases. V was shortened by 0 bases and J by 4 bases, with 9 bases between the two germline ends. There are 15 residues in the CDR3. Looked up from germline, CDR1 is LNHDA and CDR2 is SQIVND (reference sequence). CDR3 sequence (DNA): TGTGCCAGTAGTATAGACGGGACTCCCACCGGGGAGCTGTTTTTT. Translating gives CASSIDGTPTGELFF.

A few counts support this clonotype. This rearrangement joins TRBV29-1 to TRBJ2-7, with D uncertain. Germline assignment: CDR1 SQVTM and CDR2 ANQGSEA. V lost 6 bases and J 2 bases, leaving 8 bases between the germline ends. This CDR3 region has 11 residues. The CDR3 reads CSVTAAYEQYF. The CDR3 DNA sequence: TGCAGCGTCACCGCTGCCTACGAGCAGTACTTC.

This clonotype has more than one count but fewer than ten. The chain employs TRBV4-3 and TRBJ2-2; 7 bases line up with TRBD2. The V gene's germline CDR1 is LGHNA and CDR2 YSLEER. The CDR3 consists of 16 residues. The V segment lost 0 bases and the J segment 1 base; nucleotides outside the gene matches: 2. The CDR3 spells CASSQDTGGNTGELFF. In DNA form, the CDR3 reads TGCGCCAGCAGCCAAGATACGGGGGGGAACACCGGGGAGCTGTTTTTT.

A few counts support this clonotype. This chain uses TRBV7-2 with TRBJ2-1, with TRBD2 identical over 10 bases. The CDR3 loop spans 19 amino acids. CDR1 and CDR2 (germline): SGHTA, FQGNSA. With V trimmed by 5 bases and J by 4 bases, 17 bases remained unmatched. The CDR3 protein is CASSPTSGIPGRSYNEQFF. Written as DNA, the CDR3 is TGTGCCAGCAGCCCCACTAGCGGGATCCCGGGGCGGTCGTACAATGAGCAGTTCTTC.

Note on this clonotype: A much larger clone lies one base from this, so it may be a read error. V and J are TRBV29-1 and TRBJ2-7; the D gene is possibly TRBD2 (5 bases). Germline loops: CDR1 SQVTM, CDR2 ANQGSEA. Trimming stripped 8 bases from V and 2 bases from J, with 16 bases between. The CDR3 is made up of 13 amino acids. This CDR3 is CSPERPGTYEQYF. CDR3 bases: TGCAGCCCCGAGCGACCCGGGACCTACGAGCAGTACTTC.

This clonotype has a handful of counts. This sequence joins TRBV7-2 and TRBJ1-3, with D unresolved. Germline values: CDR1 SGHTA, CDR2 FQGNSA. The CDR3 is 15 residues long. Between the trimmed V and J ends, which lost 5 bases and 0 bases, there was a span of 11 bases. The CDR3: CASSRKTSSGNTIYF. The CDR3 region has the DNA TGTGCCAGCAGCCGCAAAACCAGCTCTGGAAACACCATATATTTT.

The chain recombines TRBV7-6 with TRBJ2-3, with D perhaps TRBD2 (6 bases). CDR3 length: 14 residues. CDR1 is SGHVS, CDR2 FNYEAQ, per germline. V shed 4 bases and J shed 4 bases, with 12 bases lying between them. CDR3: CASSSIGTADTQYF. CDR3 nucleotides: TGTGCCAGCAGCTCTATCGGGACTGCAGATACGCAGTATTTT.

This clonotype was picked up a small number of times. The rearrangement joins TRBV18 to TRBJ1-3; 8 bases line up with TRBD1. The CDR3 runs to 15 residues. V was pared by 5 bases and J by 2 bases, with 5 bases of the junction left unmatched. Germline assignment: CDR1 KGHSH and CDR2 LQKENI. The DNA for the CDR3 is TGTGCCAGCTCATCGGACAGGGTCACTGGAAACACCATATATTTT. Its protein product is CASSSDRVTGNTIYF.

Concerning this clonotype: This sequence may be a read error, since a much larger clone differs from it by one base. The J gene is TRBJ2-3, the V gene TRBV28; possibly TRBD1 or TRBD2 for D (5 bases each). The CDR3 has 14 residues. In germline, CDR1 is MDHEN, CDR2 SYDVKM. V was shortened by 3 bases and J by 11 bases, with 18 bases between the two germline ends. CDR3 protein: CASSFYRGTMMQYF. Written as DNA, the CDR3 is TGTGCCAGCAGTTTCTACCGGGGCACAATGATGCAGTATTTT.

This clonotype was seen more than once but under ten times. The rearrangement uses TRBV5-1 and TRBJ2-3, with TRBD2 matching over 11 bases. The CDR3 runs 16 residues. Per germline, CDR1 SGHRS and CDR2 YFSETQ. With V trimmed by 4 bases and J by 9 bases, 13 bases remained unmatched. CDR3: CASSLPGLAVVATQYF. The CDR3 DNA follows: TGCGCCAGCAGCCTACCGGGACTAGCGGTTGTGGCAACGCAGTATTTT. Complete variable domain (other parts from reference TRBV5-1 and TRBJ2-3): KAGVTQTPRYLIKTRGQQVTLSCSPISGHRSVSWYQQTPGQGLQFLFEYFSETQRNKGNFPGRFSGRQFSNSRSEMNVSTLELGDSALYLCASSLPGLAVVATQYFGPGTRLTVL.

This clonotype was counted ten times or more. The V call is TRBV6-5, the J call TRBJ1-3, with D hard to call. The CDR3 loop spans 15 amino acids. CDR1 and CDR2 from the germline V gene are MNHEY and SVGAGI. Deletions cut 3 bases from V and 4 bases from J, with 13 bases between. The CDR3 DNA is TGTGCCAGCAGTTATGCGGGGTCGAACGGAAACACCATATATTTT. Its protein product is CASSYAGSNGNTIYF.

This clonotype was seen a handful of times. The chain uses TRBV20-1 and TRBJ2-5, with a tentative D call TRBD1 (6 bases). CDR1 is DFQATT and CDR2 is SNEGSKA in the germline V gene (reference sequence). This CDR3 has 17 residues. V lost 3 bases to trimming and J lost 0 bases, with 20 bases between them. CDR3 residues: CSASGPNRGKYQETQYF. The DNA of the CDR3 is TGCAGTGCTAGCGGGCCCAATAGGGGGAAGTACCAAGAGACCCAGTACTTC.